One T cell receptor (beta chain) is described in this entry. Its specificity is unknown. The data were produced by immunoSEQ multiplex PCR, yet TCRdb's version contains in-frame clones alone and is incomplete. This table lists about 140,000 clones. This sample was included in a study of T cell responses to AZD1222 COVID-19 vaccine. Study-level findings and limits: Regions left unmutated in variants are reportedly the target of nearly half of spike-specific TCRs.

Trimming took off 6 bases at V and 1 base at J, with 15 bases between the two ends. The CDR3 consists of 15 residues. Per germline, CDR1 SEHNR and CDR2 FQNEAQ (reference sequence). The V gene is TRBV7-9, the J gene TRBJ1-1, with D tentatively TRBD1 (6 bases). The TCR originated in an adult in good health. What was sequenced was peripheral blood. As DNA, the CDR3 is TGTGCCAGCAGGCGGGACACCCCATGGAACACTGAAGCTTTCTTT. Its protein product is CASRRDTPWNTEAFF.